One sample yielded the 20 T cell receptor beta chains listed below, sequenced in a study of T cell clonotyping in hematopoietic cell transplantation. Produced via immunoSEQ multiplex PCR; TCRdb's table is partial and in-frame only. The sample shows roughly 38,000 clones, 88% of them seen only once. Sequencing used peripheral blood mononuclear cells. These receptors were collected from a woman in her forties in good health. Some clones in this sample may be carry-over from other donors' samples.

This chain links TRBV6-1 with TRBJ2-7; 14 bases fit TRBD2. In germline, CDR1 is MNHNS, CDR2 SASEGT. The CDR3 runs 14 residues. The V segment lost 8 bases and the J segment 4 bases; nucleotides outside the gene matches: 4. Here the CDR3 reads CASRGLAGVYEQYF. The CDR3 DNA follows: TGTGCCAGCCGGGGACTAGCGGGAGTGTACGAGCAGTACTTC.

This rearrangement joins TRBV11-1 to TRBJ2-7; D possibly uses TRBD1 or TRBD2 (6 bases each). Looked up from germline, CDR1 is SGHAT and CDR2 is FQDESV (reference sequence). This CDR3 has 15 residues. V dropped 4 bases and J dropped 6 bases, with 19 bases sitting between them. The CDR3 nucleotides read TGTGCCAGCAGCTCCGGTTGGCAGGGGAGGTTCGAGCAGTACTTC. This encodes CASSSGWQGRFEQYF.

CDR3 nucleotides: TGTGCCAGTAGGTATGCCGCCTCCTACAATGAGCAGTTCTTC. This sequence encodes CASRYAASYNEQFF. The chain joins TRBV19 to TRBJ2-1; D is unclear. The CDR3 loop spans 14 amino acids. Per the germline V gene, CDR1 is LNHDA and CDR2 is SQIVND (reference sequence). V lost 6 bases and J lost 0, with 9 bases in between.

This clone appeared a single time. V is TRBV7-2 and J is TRBJ2-2, with D possibly being TRBD1 or TRBD2 (6 bases each). The CDR3 totals 13 residues. CDR1 SGHTA and CDR2 FQGNSA come from the germline V gene. The V and J ends lost 7 bases and 6 bases respectively, with 12 bases between them. DNA of the CDR3: TGTGCCAGCACGGGGGCGGGGTCCGGGGAGCTGTTTTTT. The encoded protein is CASTGAGSGELFF.

The genes are TRBV29-1 and TRBJ1-2; D gene unclear. The V and J ends lost 8 bases and 1 base respectively, with 14 bases between them. The length of the CDR3 is 13 residues. CDR1 and CDR2 from the germline V gene are SQVTM and ANQGSEA. The CDR3 coding sequence is TGCAGCAGCGAAAGGGTCCTTAACTATGGCTACACCTTC. This encodes CSSERVLNYGYTF.

CDR3 loop: CAIGGSYEQYF. CDR3 coding DNA: TGTGCCATCGGCGGGAGCTACGAGCAGTACTTC. The gene calls are TRBV10-3 and TRBJ2-7; 7 bases agree with TRBD2. The CDR3 runs to 11 residues. J gave up 3 bases and V 8 bases, and 1 base lay outside the gene matches. Germline CDR1 reads ENHRY; CDR2 reads SYGVKD.

This rearrangement joins TRBV20-1 to TRBJ1-4; no clear D. This CDR3 has 11 residues. CDR1 is DFQATT, CDR2 SNEGSKA, per germline (reference sequence). V was trimmed by 0 bases and J by 17 bases, leaving 13 bases between them. CDR3 in amino acids: CSARDRVNGFF. CDR3 nucleotides: TGCAGTGCTAGAGATCGTGTAAACGGCTTTTTT.

The J gene is TRBJ2-7, the V gene TRBV7-9, with D perhaps TRBD1 or TRBD2 (5 bases each). Trimming removed 5 bases from V and 4 bases from J, with 15 bases in between. The germline CDR1 and CDR2 sequences are SEHNR and FQNEAQ (reference sequence). The CDR3 totals 14 residues. The CDR3 reads CASSPQPGPYEQYF. For the CDR3, the DNA is TGTGCCAGCAGCCCACAACCGGGACCTTACGAGCAGTACTTC.

This chain joins TRBV9 and TRBJ2-1, with TRBD2 matching over 7 bases. The trim removed 0 bases at V and 0 bases at J, leaving 3 bases unmatched. The germline CDR1 and CDR2 sequences are SGDLS and YYNGEE. This CDR3 has 16 residues. The CDR3 protein is CASSVARLASYNEQFF. The CDR3 nucleotides are TGTGCCAGCAGCGTAGCCCGACTAGCCTCCTACAATGAGCAGTTCTTC.

This clone was found a few times. The chain has TRBV6-5 and TRBJ1-2; the D is unclear. Trimming took 2 bases from V and 10 from J, leaving 17 bases between them. The germline V gene encodes CDR1 MNHEY and CDR2 SVGAGI. The CDR3 is 14 residues long. In DNA form, the CDR3 reads TGTGCCAGCAGTTACCTCGAGGGTCGGTCAGACTACACCTTC. Translation: CASSYLEGRSDYTF.

Details on this clone: Other nucleotide sequences from this sample produce the same CDR3. The chain couples TRBV30 to TRBJ1-5; D gene unclear. V gave up 1 base and J gave up 2 bases, with 6 bases separating them. The CDR3 consists of 13 residues. CDR1 and CDR2 from the germline V gene are GTSNPN and SVGIG (reference sequence). CDR3 loop: CAWSGQGNQPQHF. CDR3 sequence (DNA): TGTGCCTGGAGTGGGCAGGGCAATCAGCCCCAGCATTTT.

The V call is TRBV28, the J call TRBJ1-5; D is unclear. The germline V gene has CDR1 MDHEN and CDR2 SYDVKM. The V and J ends lost 5 bases and 7 bases respectively, with 15 bases between them. The CDR3 totals 14 residues. This CDR3 reads CASSSNEGVQPQHF. The DNA of the CDR3 is TGTGCCAGCAGTAGTAACGAAGGCGTACAGCCCCAGCATTTT.

V usage is TRBV5-4 and J usage is TRBJ2-5; D is perhaps TRBD2 (5 bases). Trimming took off 4 bases at V and 2 bases at J, with 15 bases between the two ends. Germline values: CDR1 SGHNT, CDR2 YYREEE (reference sequence). The CDR3 runs 15 residues. The chain's CDR3 is CASSPGIGRQETQYF. The CDR3 DNA is TGTGCCAGCAGCCCGGGGATTGGGAGACAAGAGACCCAGTACTTC.

The chain has TRBV11-3 and TRBJ2-3; no firm D call. V was trimmed by 5 bases and J by 6 bases, leaving 15 bases between them. CDR1 and CDR2 (germline): SGHNT, YENEEA. The CDR3 length is 14 residues. The CDR3 DNA is TGTGCCAGCAGCAAGCGAAGTGCCGTTGATACGCAGTATTTT. Residues: CASSKRSAVDTQYF.

This clone was observed once. The V and J genes are TRBV28 and TRBJ1-1; no clear D gene. There are 15 residues in the CDR3. Trimming removed 5 bases at V and 0 bases at J, with 13 bases between. Germline V gives CDR1 MDHEN, CDR2 SYDVKM. The CDR3 DNA follows: TGTGCCAGCAGTGGACCCGGGAGCCTGAACACTGAAGCTTTCTTT. Its translation: CASSGPGSLNTEAFF.

This clone showed up just once. This chain joins TRBV4-1 and TRBJ2-7; 10 bases are a match to TRBD2. This CDR3 has 16 amino acids. Trimming removed 0 bases from V and 7 bases from J; junction bases left unmatched: 9. Germline loops: CDR1 MGHRA, CDR2 YSYEKL. CDR3 loop: CASSQERASGSREQYF. Here the CDR3 DNA reads TGCGCCAGCAGCCAAGAGCGGGCTAGCGGGAGCAGGGAGCAGTACTTC.

The chain is built from TRBV7-9 and TRBJ2-1; tentative D call: TRBD2 (5 bases). V lost 2 bases to trimming and J lost 5 bases, with 10 bases between them. The CDR3 has 14 amino acids. CDR1 is SEHNR and CDR2 is FQNEAQ in the germline V gene (reference sequence). This CDR3 is CASSLRRGDNEQFF. CDR3 nucleotides: TGTGCCAGCAGCTTACGACGGGGAGACAATGAGCAGTTCTTC.

Notes on this clone: Other DNA sequences in the sample encode the same CDR3. The chain is built from TRBV30 and TRBJ1-5; TRBD1 matches 7 bases. There are 13 residues in the CDR3. The V gene's germline CDR1 is GTSNPN and CDR2 SVGIG (reference sequence). The trim removed 4 bases at V and 4 bases at J, leaving 4 bases unmatched. The DNA of the CDR3 is TGTGCCTGGAACCGGGACAGAAATCAGCCCCAGCATTTT. Encoded protein: CAWNRDRNQPQHF.

CDR3 coding DNA: TGTGCCAGCAGTGGTGAACAGATCAACTATGGCTACACCTTC. Translating it yields CASSGEQINYGYTF. The V and J genes are TRBV25-1 and TRBJ1-2; D unclear. Per the germline V gene, CDR1 is MGHDK and CDR2 is SYGVNS. Trimming stripped 4 bases from V and 2 bases from J, with 11 bases between. This CDR3 is 14 amino acids long.

The chain carries TRBV19 and TRBJ1-2; D perhaps matches TRBD1 (5 bases). Per the germline V gene, CDR1 is LNHDA and CDR2 is SQIVND (reference sequence). The CDR3 has 16 amino acids. The V and J ends lost 2 bases and 4 bases respectively, with 17 bases between them. The CDR3: CASSILAQGDFYGYTF. As DNA, the CDR3 is TGTGCCAGTAGTATACTGGCCCAGGGCGATTTCTATGGCTACACCTTC.